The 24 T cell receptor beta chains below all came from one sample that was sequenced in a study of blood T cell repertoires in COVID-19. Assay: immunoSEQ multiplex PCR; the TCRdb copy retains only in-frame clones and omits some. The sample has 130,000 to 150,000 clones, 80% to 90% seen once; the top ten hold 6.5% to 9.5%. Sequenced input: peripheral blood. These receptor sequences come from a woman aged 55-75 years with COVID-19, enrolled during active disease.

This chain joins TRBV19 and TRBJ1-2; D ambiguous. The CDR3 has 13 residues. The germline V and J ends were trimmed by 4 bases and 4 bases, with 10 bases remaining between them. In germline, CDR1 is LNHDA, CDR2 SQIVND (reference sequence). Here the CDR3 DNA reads TGTGCCAGTAGTACGTCTGTCGGCTATGGCTACACCTTC. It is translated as CASSTSVGYGYTF.

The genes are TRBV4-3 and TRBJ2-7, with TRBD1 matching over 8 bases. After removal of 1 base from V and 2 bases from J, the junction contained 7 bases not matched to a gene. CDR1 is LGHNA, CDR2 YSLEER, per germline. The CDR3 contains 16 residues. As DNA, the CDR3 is TGCGCCAGCAGCCAAGTTTATTCACAGGGGGCCTACGAGCAGTACTTC. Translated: CASSQVYSQGAYEQYF.

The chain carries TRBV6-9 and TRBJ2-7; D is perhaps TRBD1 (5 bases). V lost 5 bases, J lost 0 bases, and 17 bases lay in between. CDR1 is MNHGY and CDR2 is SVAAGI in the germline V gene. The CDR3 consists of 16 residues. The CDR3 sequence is CASSPRRDRSSYEQYF. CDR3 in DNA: TGTGCCAGCAGTCCCAGACGAGACAGAAGCTCCTACGAGCAGTACTTC.

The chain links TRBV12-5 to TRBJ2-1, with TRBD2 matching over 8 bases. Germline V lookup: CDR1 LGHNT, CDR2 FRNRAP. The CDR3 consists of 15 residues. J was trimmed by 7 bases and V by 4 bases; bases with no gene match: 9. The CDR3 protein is CASGSGGAAGNEQFF. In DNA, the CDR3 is TGTGCTAGTGGTTCCGGGGGGGCCGCAGGGAATGAGCAGTTCTTC.

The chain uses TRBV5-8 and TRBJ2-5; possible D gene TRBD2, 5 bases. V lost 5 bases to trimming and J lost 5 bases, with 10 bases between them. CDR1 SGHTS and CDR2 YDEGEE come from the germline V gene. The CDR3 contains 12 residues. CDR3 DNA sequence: TGTGCCAGCAGGTGGACTTCTGAGACCCAGTACTTC. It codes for CASRWTSETQYF.

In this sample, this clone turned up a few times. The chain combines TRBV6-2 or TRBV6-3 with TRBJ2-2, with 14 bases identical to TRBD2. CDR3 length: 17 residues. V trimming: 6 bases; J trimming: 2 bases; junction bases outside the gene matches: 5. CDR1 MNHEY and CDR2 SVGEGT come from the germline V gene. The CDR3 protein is CASSKTSGGANTGELFF. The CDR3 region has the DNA TGTGCCAGCAGCAAGACTAGCGGGGGGGCCAACACCGGGGAGCTGTTTTTT.

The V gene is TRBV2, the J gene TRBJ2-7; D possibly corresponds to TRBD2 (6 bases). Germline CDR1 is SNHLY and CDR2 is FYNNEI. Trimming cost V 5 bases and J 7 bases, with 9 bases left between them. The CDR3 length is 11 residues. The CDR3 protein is CASSLGGEQYF. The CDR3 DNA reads TGTGCCAGCAGTCTCGGGGGAGAGCAGTACTTC. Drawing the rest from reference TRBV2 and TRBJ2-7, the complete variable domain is EPEVTQTPSHQVTQMGQEVILRCVPISNHLYFYWYRQILGQKVEFLVSFYNNEISEKSEIFDDQFSVERPDGSNFTLKIRSTKLEDSAMYFCASSLGGEQYFGPGTRLTVT.

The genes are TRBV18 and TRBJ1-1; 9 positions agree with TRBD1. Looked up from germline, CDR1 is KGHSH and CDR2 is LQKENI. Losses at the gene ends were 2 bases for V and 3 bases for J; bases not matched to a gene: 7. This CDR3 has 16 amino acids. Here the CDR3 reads CASSPTIQGADTEAFF. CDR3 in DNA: TGTGCCAGCTCACCAACGATACAGGGGGCTGACACTGAAGCTTTCTTT. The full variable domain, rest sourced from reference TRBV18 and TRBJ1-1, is NAGVMQNPRHLVRRRGQEARLRCSPMKGHSHVYWYRQLPEEGLKFMVYLQKENIIDESGMPKERFSAEFPKEGPSILRIQQVVRGDSAAYFCASSPTIQGADTEAFFGQGTRLTVV.

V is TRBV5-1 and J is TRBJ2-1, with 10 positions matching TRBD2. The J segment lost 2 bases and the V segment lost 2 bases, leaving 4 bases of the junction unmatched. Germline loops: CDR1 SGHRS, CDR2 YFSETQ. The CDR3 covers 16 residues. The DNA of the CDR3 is TGCGCCAGCAGCTTAGAGCGGGGGGGAGCCTACAATGAGCAGTTCTTC. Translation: CASSLERGGAYNEQFF.

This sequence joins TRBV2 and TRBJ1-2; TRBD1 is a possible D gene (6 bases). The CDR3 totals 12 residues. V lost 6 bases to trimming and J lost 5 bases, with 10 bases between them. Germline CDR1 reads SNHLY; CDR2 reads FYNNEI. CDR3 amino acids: CASRRDIYGYTF. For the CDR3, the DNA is TGTGCCAGCAGGAGGGACATTTATGGCTACACCTTC.

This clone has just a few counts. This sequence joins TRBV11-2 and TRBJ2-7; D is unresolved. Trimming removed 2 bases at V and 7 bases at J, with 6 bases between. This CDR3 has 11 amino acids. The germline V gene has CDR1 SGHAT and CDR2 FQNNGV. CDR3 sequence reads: CASSLLREQYF. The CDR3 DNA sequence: TGTGCCAGCAGCTTATTGAGAGAGCAGTACTTC.

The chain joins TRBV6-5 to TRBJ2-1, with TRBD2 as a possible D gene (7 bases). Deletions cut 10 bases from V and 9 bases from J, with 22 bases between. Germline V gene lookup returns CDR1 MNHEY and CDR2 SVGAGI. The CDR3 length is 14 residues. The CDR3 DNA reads TGTGCCACCTCTTTGCGGGGGCCCGTGGGTGAGCAGTTCTTC. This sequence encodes CATSLRGPVGEQFF.

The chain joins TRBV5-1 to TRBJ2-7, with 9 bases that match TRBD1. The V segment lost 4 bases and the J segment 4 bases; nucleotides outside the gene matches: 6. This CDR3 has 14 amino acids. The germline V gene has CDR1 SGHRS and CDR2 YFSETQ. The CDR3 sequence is CASSNTGGRYEQYF. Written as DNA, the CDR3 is TGCGCCAGCAGCAACACAGGGGGCCGGTACGAGCAGTACTTC. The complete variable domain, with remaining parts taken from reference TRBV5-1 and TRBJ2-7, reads KAGVTQTPRYLIKTRGQQVTLSCSPISGHRSVSWYQQTPGQGLQFLFEYFSETQRNKGNFPGRFSGRQFSNSRSEMNVSTLELGDSALYLCASSNTGGRYEQYFGPGTRLTVT.

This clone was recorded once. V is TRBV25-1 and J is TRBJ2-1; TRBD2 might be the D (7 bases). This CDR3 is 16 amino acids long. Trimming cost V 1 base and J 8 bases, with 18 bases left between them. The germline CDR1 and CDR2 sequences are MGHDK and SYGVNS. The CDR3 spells CASSELVAGEGDEQFF. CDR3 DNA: TGTGCCAGCAGTGAATTAGTGGCAGGGGAGGGGGATGAGCAGTTCTTC.

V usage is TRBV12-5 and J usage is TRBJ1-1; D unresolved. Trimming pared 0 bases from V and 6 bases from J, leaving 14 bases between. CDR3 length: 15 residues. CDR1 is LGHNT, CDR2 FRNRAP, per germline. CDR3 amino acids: CASGLVRGGDAEAFF. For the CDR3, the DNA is TGTGCTAGTGGTTTGGTCCGGGGAGGTGACGCTGAAGCTTTCTTT.

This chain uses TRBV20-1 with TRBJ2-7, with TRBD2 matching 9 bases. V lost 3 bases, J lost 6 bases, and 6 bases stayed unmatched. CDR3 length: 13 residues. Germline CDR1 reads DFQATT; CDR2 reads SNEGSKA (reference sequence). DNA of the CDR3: TGCAGTGCTAGTCGCGGGGGGGTCGGCGAGCAGTACTTC. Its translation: CSASRGGVGEQYF.

The CDR3 nucleotides read TGTGCCAGCAGCTACCGGGGACAGGGGTCCTACGAGCAGTACTTC. Residues: CASSYRGQGSYEQYF. The chain joins TRBV7-2 to TRBJ2-7; TRBD1 agrees at 10 bases. In germline, CDR1 is SGHTA, CDR2 FQGNSA. After removal of 4 bases from V and 1 base from J, the junction contained 4 bases not matched to a gene. This CDR3 has 15 amino acids.

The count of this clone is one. CDR3 nucleotides: TGTGCCAGCAGCTATAGCGGGGGACACTACAATGAGCAGTTCTTC. It is translated as CASSYSGGHYNEQFF. This chain uses TRBV2 with TRBJ2-1; TRBD2 matches 9 bases. The CDR3 runs 15 residues. The V segment lost 6 bases and the J segment 3 bases; nucleotides outside the gene matches: 6. Germline CDR1 SNHLY, CDR2 FYNNEI.

The CDR3: CASSQEWSVSYEQYF. CDR3 nucleotides: TGTGCCAGCAGCCAAGAGTGGTCGGTCTCCTACGAGCAGTACTTC. The gene calls are TRBV3-1 (or the pseudogene TRBV3-2) and TRBJ2-7; D unresolved. V lost 0 bases and J lost 0, with 9 bases in between. The germline gives CDR1 LGHDT, CDR2 YNNKEL (reference sequence). The CDR3 contains 15 residues.

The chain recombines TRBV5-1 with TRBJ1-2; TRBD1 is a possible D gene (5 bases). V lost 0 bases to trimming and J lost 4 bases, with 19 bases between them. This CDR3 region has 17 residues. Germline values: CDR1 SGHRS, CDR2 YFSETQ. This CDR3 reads CASSLAARGFALYGYTF. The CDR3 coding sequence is TGCGCCAGCAGCTTGGCAGCGCGGGGCTTCGCCCTCTATGGCTACACCTTC.

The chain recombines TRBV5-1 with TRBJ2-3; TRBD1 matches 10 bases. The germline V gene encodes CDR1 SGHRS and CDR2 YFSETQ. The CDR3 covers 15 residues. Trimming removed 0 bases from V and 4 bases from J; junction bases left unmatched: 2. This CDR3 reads CASSLGTGGPDTQYF. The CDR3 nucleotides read TGCGCCAGCAGCTTGGGGACAGGGGGTCCAGATACGCAGTATTTT. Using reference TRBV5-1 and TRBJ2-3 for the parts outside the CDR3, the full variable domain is KAGVTQTPRYLIKTRGQQVTLSCSPISGHRSVSWYQQTPGQGLQFLFEYFSETQRNKGNFPGRFSGRQFSNSRSEMNVSTLELGDSALYLCASSLGTGGPDTQYFGPGTRLTVL.

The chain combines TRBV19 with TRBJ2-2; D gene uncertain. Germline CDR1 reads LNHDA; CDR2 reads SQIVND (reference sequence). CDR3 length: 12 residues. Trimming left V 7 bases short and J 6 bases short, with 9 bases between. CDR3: CASTPSAGELFF. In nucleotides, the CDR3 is TGTGCCAGTACCCCGTCCGCCGGGGAGCTGTTTTTT.

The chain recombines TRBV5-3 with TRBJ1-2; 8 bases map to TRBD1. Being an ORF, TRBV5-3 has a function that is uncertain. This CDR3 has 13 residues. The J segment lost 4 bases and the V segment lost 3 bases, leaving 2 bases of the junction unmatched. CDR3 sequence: CARSSGQGYGYTF. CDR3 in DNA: TGTGCCAGAAGCTCCGGACAGGGCTATGGCTACACCTTC.

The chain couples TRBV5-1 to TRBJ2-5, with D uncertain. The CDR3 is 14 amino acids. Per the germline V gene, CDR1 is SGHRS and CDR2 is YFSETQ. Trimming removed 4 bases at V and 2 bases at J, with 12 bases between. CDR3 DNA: TGCGCCAGCAGCGAAAAGACTGATCAAGAGACCCAGTACTTC. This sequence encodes CASSEKTDQETQYF. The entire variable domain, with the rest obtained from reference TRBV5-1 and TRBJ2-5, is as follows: KAGVTQTPRYLIKTRGQQVTLSCSPISGHRSVSWYQQTPGQGLQFLFEYFSETQRNKGNFPGRFSGRQFSNSRSEMNVSTLELGDSALYLCASSEKTDQETQYFGPGTRLLVL.